Following are 21 T cell receptor beta chains from one sample sequenced in a study of cytomegalovirus exposure and HLA in healthy donors. Vbeta (60) and Jbeta (13) primers were used in the PCR. The repertoire was sequenced with immunoSEQ multiplex PCR; TCRdb's copy has only in-frame clones and lacks some. The sample lists 250,000 to 350,000 clones; around 80% were seen once. Sequencing was done on a sample of PBMCs. These receptors came from a girl aged 2-10 years in good health and CMV-seronegative.

The chain is built from TRBV13 and TRBJ1-2; 7 bases fit TRBD1. Germline trimming cut 5 bases from V and 1 base from J; bases unmatched to any gene: 16. This CDR3 region has 18 residues. CDR1 PRHDT and CDR2 FYEKMQ come from the germline V gene (reference sequence). CDR3 protein: CASSNTGDTGIINYGYTF. Here the CDR3 DNA reads TGTGCCAGCAGCAATACAGGGGACACCGGGATAATTAACTATGGCTACACCTTC.

The chain joins TRBV30 to TRBJ1-5; a possible D gene is TRBD1 (5 bases). The ends were cut back, 5 bases at V and 2 bases at J, with 7 bases in the middle. The CDR3 loop spans 12 amino acids. Germline loops: CDR1 GTSNPN, CDR2 SVGIG (reference sequence). For the CDR3, the DNA is TGTGCCTGGGCACAGGGCAATCAGCCCCAGCATTTT. Its protein product is CAWAQGNQPQHF.

This rearrangement joins TRBV6-5 to TRBJ2-7; D is perhaps TRBD1 (6 bases). Germline V gene data show CDR1 as MNHEY and CDR2 as SVGAGI. V lost 4 bases and J 1 base, leaving 8 bases between the germline ends. CDR3 length equals 13 residues. The CDR3 DNA reads as TGTGCCAGCAGTTTGGGGGCGTCCTACGAGCAGTACTTC. It yields the protein CASSLGASYEQYF.

V is TRBV18 and J is TRBJ2-7; D ambiguous. CDR3 length: 13 residues. Germline V gene lookup returns CDR1 KGHSH and CDR2 LQKENI. Trimming took off 2 bases at V and 5 bases at J, with 10 bases between the two ends. This CDR3 is CASSPDLSDEQYF. CDR3 bases: TGTGCCAGCTCACCAGATTTATCGGACGAGCAGTACTTC.

J is TRBJ2-3 and V is TRBV11-3; D unclear. Germline V gene lookup returns CDR1 SGHNT and CDR2 YENEEA. The CDR3 consists of 11 residues. V lost 2 bases and J 8 bases, leaving 5 bases between the germline ends. This CDR3 is CASSLTGTQYF. The CDR3 coding sequence is TGTGCCAGCAGCTTAACGGGTACGCAGTATTTT.

The chain joins TRBV27 to TRBJ1-5, with a possible D match to TRBD1 (5 bases). Germline CDR1 is MNHEY and CDR2 is SMNVEV (reference sequence). Trimming removed 6 bases from V and 4 bases from J, with 13 bases in between. CDR3 length: 14 amino acids. The CDR3 loop reads CASRPQGWNQPQHF. CDR3 DNA: TGTGCCAGCAGACCCCAGGGTTGGAATCAGCCCCAGCATTTT.

This clone was observed a handful of times. This chain joins TRBV28 and TRBJ1-1; 7 bases line up with TRBD1. The CDR3 consists of 15 residues. The junction had 16 bases not matched to a gene; V was cut back by 7 bases and J by 8 bases. The V gene's germline CDR1 is MDHEN and CDR2 SYDVKM. In DNA, the CDR3 is TGTGCCAGCAAGTTGAGGGGCAGGGGGAATTACGAAGCTTTCTTT. It translates to CASKLRGRGNYEAFF.

This chain connects TRBV4-2 to TRBJ1-1, with D possibly matching TRBD1 (6 bases). The CDR3 runs to 17 residues. The V gene's germline CDR1 is LGHNA and CDR2 YNFKEQ. The V and J ends lost 2 bases and 6 bases respectively, with 22 bases between them. The CDR3 here is CASSQTSVKGGIAEAFF. DNA of the CDR3: TGTGCCAGCAGCCAAACTTCCGTTAAAGGGGGAATAGCTGAAGCTTTCTTT.

The chain is built from TRBV6-1 and TRBJ2-5; 8 positions agree with TRBD2. Germline V CDR1 and CDR2: MNHNS, SASEGT. The CDR3 runs 15 residues. J gave up 5 bases and V 6 bases, and 11 bases lay outside the gene matches. The CDR3 sequence: CASRPLDEREETQYF. In nucleotides, the CDR3 is TGTGCCAGCAGGCCCCTCGACGAGCGGGAGGAGACCCAGTACTTC.

The chain joins TRBV5-6 to TRBJ2-1; 10 bases agree with TRBD1. The CDR3 loop spans 15 amino acids. The V gene's germline CDR1 is SGHDT and CDR2 YYEEEE. J lost 5 bases, V lost 4 bases, and 6 bases had no gene match. The CDR3 protein is CASSPGQGRHNEQFF. CDR3 DNA: TGTGCCAGCAGCCCGGGACAGGGGCGACACAATGAGCAGTTCTTC.

V and J are TRBV9 and TRBJ2-7, with D perhaps matching TRBD1 (5 bases). The CDR3 has 14 residues. CDR1 SGDLS and CDR2 YYNGEE come from the germline V gene. The ends were cut back, 3 bases at V and 2 bases at J, with 12 bases in the middle. The CDR3 nucleotides are TGTGCCAGCAGCGAACAGGCGCGTCCCTACGAGCAGTACTTC. Translated: CASSEQARPYEQYF.

This clone was recorded once. This rearrangement joins TRBV27 to TRBJ1-2; no clear D. Germline-derived CDR1 and CDR2 are MNHEY and SMNVEV (reference sequence). Trimming pared 9 bases from V and 3 bases from J, leaving 11 bases between. The CDR3 sequence is 12 residues long. CDR3 DNA sequence: TGTGCCAGATTCGAGTGGTACTATGGCTACACCTTC. It specifies CARFEWYYGYTF.

The rearrangement links TRBV7-9 to TRBJ2-1; D uncertain. This CDR3 spans 16 amino acids. Between the trimmed V and J ends, which lost 1 base and 0 bases, there was a span of 10 bases. Germline CDR1 and CDR2: SEHNR and FQNEAQ (reference sequence). The CDR3 coding sequence is TGTGCCAGCAGCTTAGGGGCCAGCAGCTCCTACAATGAGCAGTTCTTC. It codes for CASSLGASSSYNEQFF.

Concerning this clone itself: Other DNA sequences in this sample translate to the same CDR3. This chain uses TRBV30 with TRBJ1-5; 7 bases agree with TRBD1. The CDR3 length is 14 residues. CDR1 is GTSNPN and CDR2 is SVGIG in the germline V gene (reference sequence). V lost 0 bases and J lost 4; bases outside the gene matches: 3. This CDR3 is CAWSVRGLNQPQHF. The CDR3 DNA is TGTGCCTGGAGTGTGAGGGGGCTGAATCAGCCCCAGCATTTT.

The chain links TRBV4-1 to TRBJ1-2; 9 bases match TRBD1. The germline CDR1 and CDR2 sequences are MGHRA and YSYEKL. V lost 5 bases, J lost 2 bases, and 3 bases stayed unmatched. CDR3 size: 14 residues. The CDR3 bases are TGCGCCAGCAGCACGGACAGGGGCAACTATGGCTACACCTTC. Amino acid sequence: CASSTDRGNYGYTF.

The chain is built from TRBV2 and TRBJ1-2; the match to TRBD1 covers 9 bases. CDR3 size: 16 residues. The V gene end was trimmed by 8 bases and the J gene end by 0 bases; junction bases not matched to a gene: 10. CDR1 and CDR2 from the germline V gene are SNHLY and FYNNEI. CDR3 DNA sequence: TGTGCCAGCCTGGGGGACAGGGTCGAAGCTAACTATGGCTACACCTTC. Its translation: CASLGDRVEANYGYTF.

The chain links TRBV28 to TRBJ2-5; D possibly corresponds to TRBD2 (6 bases). There are 16 residues in the CDR3. Trimming cost V 5 bases and J 5 bases, with 21 bases left between them. Germline V gene sequence: CDR1 MDHEN, CDR2 SYDVKM. As DNA, the CDR3 is TGTGCCAGCAGTCAAAGTGGGCGGGGTAGAGTGGAGACCCAGTACTTC. This gives the protein CASSQSGRGRVETQYF.

This chain uses TRBV6-1 with TRBJ1-2, with D possibly being TRBD1 (5 bases). Trimming took off 8 bases at V and 9 bases at J, with 25 bases between the two ends. Germline V lookup: CDR1 MNHNS, CDR2 SASEGT. This CDR3 region has 15 residues. In DNA, the CDR3 is TGTGCCAGCGCCTATTTCGCGACAGTTCAACGGAGCTACACCTTC. As protein: CASAYFATVQRSYTF.

V usage is TRBV7-9 and J usage is TRBJ2-7, with 9 positions matching TRBD1. The CDR3 is 13 residues long. Germline CDR1 SEHNR, CDR2 FQNEAQ (reference sequence). Unmatched junction bases numbered 11, after V lost 10 bases and J lost 7 bases. The CDR3 sequence is CATIPQGAMEQYF. DNA for the CDR3: TGTGCCACCATCCCACAGGGGGCGATGGAGCAGTACTTC.

This clone was observed once. The rearrangement uses TRBV7-6 and TRBJ1-1, with unresolved D. The CDR3 is 11 residues long. V was clipped by 6 bases and J by 2 bases, with 4 bases between them. Per germline, CDR1 SGHVS and CDR2 FNYEAQ. The CDR3: CASSSNTEAFF. The CDR3 nucleotides read TGTGCCAGCAGTTCAAACACTGAAGCTTTCTTT.

The chain couples TRBV2 to TRBJ1-2, with D unresolved. Germline V gene sequence: CDR1 SNHLY, CDR2 FYNNEI. CDR3 length equals 14 residues. Trimming left V 10 bases short and J 1 base short, with 16 bases between. The CDR3 here is CATLTEGNNYGYTF. The CDR3 DNA follows: TGTGCCACCTTAACAGAAGGAAATAACTATGGCTACACCTTC.